This TCR beta chain comes out of a study of response to subunit inactivated influenza vaccine. The V and J ends lost 5 bases and 6 bases, in that order; junction bases with no gene match: 8. The germline V gene has CDR1 DFQATT and CDR2 SNEGSKA (reference sequence). This CDR3 has 14 residues. TCRdb called the RT-PCR reads again in MiXCR, with one record for every CDR3 protein. This sample has a few hundred thousand distinct CDR3 sequences, with more than 9% found just once. Note on this clonotype: Its antigen is currently unknown.

General observations from the study: It was suggested by the authors that few new T cells are recruited by each seasonal influenza vaccination.

Source: non-naive T cells sorted from PBMCs, taken 14 to 15 days before vaccination. This clonotype was obtained from a man in his fifties who received an inactivated influenza vaccine. V and J are TRBV20-1 and TRBJ2-1, with 9 bases lining up with TRBD2. The CDR3 region is CSADEGSGGNEQFF. The CDR3 DNA reads as TGCAGTGCTGACGAAGGTAGCGGGGGCAATGAGCAGTTCTTC.